The clone carrying this T cell receptor (beta chain) was seen more than once but under ten times. Its antigen is undetermined. The data originate from a study of high-grade serous ovarian cancer treatment subgroups. Generated by immunoSEQ multiplex PCR, the TCRdb table keeps only in-frame clones and is missing some. Here the sample spans about 5,600 clones, approximately 68% being singletons. The germline V gene encodes CDR1 KGHSH and CDR2 LQKENI. The CDR3 sequence is 17 residues long. V dropped 4 bases and J dropped 9; count of bases not matched to a gene: 15. Broader study findings: Bulk tumor TCR sequencing gave no spatial information. Same-patient tumor repertoires overlapped at roughly 0.1 to 0.79; different patients barely overlapped. CDR1 and CDR2 were left unanalyzed; analyses focused on CDR3.

Tumor tissue was taken before any definitive surgery or chemotherapy was given. The TCR comes from a human patient with high-grade serous ovarian cancer. The sample was tumor tissue. This chain links TRBV18 with TRBJ1-6; TRBD1 matches 7 bases. In DNA form, the CDR3 reads TGTGCCAGCTCACTCTTAGAAAAAGGGGGCGCCGGTTCACCCCTCCACTTT. Residues: CASSLLEKGGAGSPLHF.